The sequence of this T cell receptor (beta chain) was determined in a study of CD4 T cells in relation to SARS-CoV-2 and coronaviruses. Unexposed donor CD4+ T cells date from about 2010-2019, before the COVID-19 pandemic. CD4+ T cells were isolated from the cells after roughly 11 days of culture. Per germline, CDR1 SGHAT and CDR2 FQNNGV. There are 15 residues in the CDR3. V was clipped by 0 bases and J by 3 bases, with 12 bases between them. Generated by immunoSEQ multiplex PCR, the TCRdb table keeps only in-frame clones and is missing some. The sample lists approximately 16,000 clones; around four fifths were seen once. Of note for this clone: The antigen remains undetermined.

Sequenced input: CD4+ T cells from PBMCs, cultured in vitro. The source of this sequence is a human donor in good health. V is TRBV11-2 and J is TRBJ2-7, with TRBD1 as a possible D gene (6 bases). The CDR3 protein is CASSLEATGFYEQYF. For the CDR3, the DNA is TGTGCCAGCAGCTTAGAGGCGACAGGTTTCTACGAGCAGTACTTC.